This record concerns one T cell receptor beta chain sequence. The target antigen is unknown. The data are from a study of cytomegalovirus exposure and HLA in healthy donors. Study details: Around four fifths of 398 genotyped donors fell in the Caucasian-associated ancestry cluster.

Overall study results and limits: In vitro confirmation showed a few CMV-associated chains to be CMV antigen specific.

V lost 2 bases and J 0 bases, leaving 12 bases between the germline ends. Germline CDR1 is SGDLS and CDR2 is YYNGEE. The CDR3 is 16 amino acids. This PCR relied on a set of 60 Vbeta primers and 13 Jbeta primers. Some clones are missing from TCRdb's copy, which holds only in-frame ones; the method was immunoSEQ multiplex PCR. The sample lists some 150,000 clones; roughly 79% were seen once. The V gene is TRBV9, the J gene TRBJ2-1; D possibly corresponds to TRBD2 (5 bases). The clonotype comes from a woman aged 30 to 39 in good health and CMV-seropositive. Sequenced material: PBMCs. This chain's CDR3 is CASSVQPGSSYNEQFF. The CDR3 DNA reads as TGTGCCAGCAGCGTGCAGCCGGGGAGCTCCTACAATGAGCAGTTCTTC.